Listed below are T cell receptor beta chains from one sample, sequenced in a study of long-term antiretroviral therapy in people with HIV. Using immunoSEQ multiplex PCR, the repertoire was profiled, and TCRdb retains in-frame clones only, with some absent. This table has about 24,000 clones, 84% appearing once. The sequences come from unsorted PBMCs, collected 3 years after starting antiretroviral therapy. The receptors derive from a man aged 45 to 65 with HIV. Both conserved end residues are part of each CDR3. The D gene is left open where the match is weak. Size is omitted from some rows. Given values are once, few, many or a class for expanded clones.

-	-	TRBV15	TRBJ2-7	CATSSLSDSYSYEQYF	TGTGCCACCAGCAGTTTATCGGACAGCTACTCCTACGAGCAGTACTTC
-	-	TRBV4-1	TRBJ2-3	CASSQDRRPDTQYF	TGCGCCAGCAGCCAAGATAGGAGGCCAGATACGCAGTATTTT
few	-	TRBV2	TRBJ1-2	CASSEAHISVSPIGYTF	TGTGCCAGCAGTGAAGCGCACATTTCAGTCTCGCCCATCGGCTACACCTTC
-	-	TRBV5-1	TRBJ2-3	CASMPSLGLTDTQYF	TGCGCCAGCATGCCCTCGTTGGGTTTGACAGATACGCAGTATTTT
-	-	TRBV7-2	TRBJ2-3	CASSRPWTDTQYF	TGTGCCAGCAGCCGACCTTGGACAGATACGCAGTATTTT
-	-	TRBV28	TRBJ2-1	CASSLPGRGREQFF	TGTGCCAGCAGTCTCCCCGGTCGGGGTCGGGAGCAGTTCTTC
once	-	TRBV9	TRBJ1-3	CASSVSREGSGNTIYF	TGTGCCAGCAGCGTATCCCGTGAGGGGTCTGGAAACACCATATATTTT
-	-	TRBV6-6	TRBJ2-3	CASSYSSGANSDTQYF	TGTGCCAGCAGTTACTCGTCCGGGGCCAATTCAGATACGCAGTATTTT
few	-	TRBV7-9	TRBJ1-6	CASSPRTAPYNSPLHF	TGTGCCAGCAGCCCCAGGACAGCCCCCTATAATTCACCCCTCCACTTT
-	TRBD2	TRBV7-2	TRBJ2-1	CASSLELAGRRNEQFF	TGTGCCAGCAGCTTAGAGCTAGCGGGGAGGAGAAATGAGCAGTTCTTC
-	-	TRBV5-5	TRBJ1-6	CASSLEHRDTYSPLHF	TGTGCCAGCAGCTTGGAACACCGGGACACCTATTCACCCCTCCACTTT
-	-	TRBV14	TRBJ1-1	CASSQEGRGGRNTEAFF	TGTGCCAGCAGCCAAGAAGGTCGGGGGGGGCGGAACACTGAAGCTTTCTTT
-	-	TRBV27	TRBJ2-2	CASSRFMTDVNTGELFF	TGTGCCAGCAGTAGATTTATGACAGATGTTAACACCGGGGAGCTGTTTTTT
-	-	TRBV5-6	TRBJ2-5	CASSFPQGETQYF	TGTGCCAGCAGCTTCCCCCAAGGAGAGACCCAGTACTTC
once	TRBD2	TRBV5-6	TRBJ2-7	CASSPLAGEGSYEQYF	TGTGCCAGCAGCCCCTTAGCGGGAGAAGGCTCCTACGAGCAGTACTTC
-	-	TRBV7-2	TRBJ2-1	CASGLQLGSYNEQFF	TGTGCCAGCGGATTGCAATTGGGGAGCTACAATGAGCAGTTCTTC
-	TRBD2	TRBV28	TRBJ2-1	CASSQSGRFGNEQFF	TGTGCCAGCAGTCAGAGCGGGAGATTTGGGAATGAGCAGTTCTTC
-	-	TRBV2	TRBJ1-1	CASSEEAFF	TGTGCCAGCAGTGAAGAAGCTTTCTTT
once	TRBD2	TRBV5-1	TRBJ2-7	CASSPAGGSYEQYF	TGCGCCAGCAGTCCAGCGGGGGGATCCTACGAGCAGTACTTC
-	-	TRBV6-5	TRBJ1-5	CASSIRETSNQPQHF	TGTGCCAGCAGTATTAGGGAGACTAGCAATCAGCCCCAGCATTTT
-	TRBD1	TRBV10-3	TRBJ2-7	CAISRGQGREQYF	TGTGCCATCAGCCGAGGACAGGGCCGCGAGCAGTACTTC
-	TRBD2	TRBV28	TRBJ2-7	CASSSPGLQKAYEQYF	TGTGCCAGCAGTTCCCCGGGACTACAAAAAGCCTACGAGCAGTACTTC
-	TRBD1	TRBV5-4	TRBJ2-5	CASSFGQGIRETQYF	TGTGCCAGCAGCTTCGGACAGGGCATACGGGAGACCCAGTACTTC
once	-	TRBV18	TRBJ2-5	CASSPGTDQETQYF	TGTGCCAGCTCACCCGGAACAGACCAAGAGACCCAGTACTTC
-	TRBD1	TRBV28	TRBJ2-3	CASSNPGQGLMGTDTQYF	TGTGCCAGCAGTAACCCGGGACAGGGGCTCATGGGCACAGATACGCAGTATTTT
few	TRBD1	TRBV28	TRBJ1-5	CASSLPGQGGQPQHF	TGTGCCAGCAGTTTACCGGGACAGGGTGGTCAGCCCCAGCATTTT
-	-	TRBV6-1	TRBJ2-6	CASSRVSSGANVLTF	TGTGCCAGCAGTAGGGTAAGCTCTGGGGCCAACGTCCTGACTTTC
-	-	TRBV4-1	TRBJ2-7	CASSLRVSFYEQYF	TGCGCCAGCAGCCTCCGGGTCTCCTTCTACGAGCAGTACTTC
-	-	TRBV7-2	TRBJ2-7	CASSIRQDYEQYF	TGTGCCAGCAGCATAAGACAGGACTACGAGCAGTACTTC
-	-	TRBV29-1	TRBJ2-1	CSVEGGSRDNEQFF	TGCAGCGTTGAAGGGGGCTCTCGGGACAATGAGCAGTTCTTC
-	-	TRBV19	TRBJ1-2	CASTSNGGDYGYTF	TGTGCCAGTACTAGCAATGGGGGCGACTATGGCTACACCTTC
-	TRBD2	TRBV7-9	TRBJ2-1	CASSSRGTSGHNEQFF	TGTGCCAGCAGCTCGCGGGGGACTAGCGGTCACAATGAGCAGTTCTTC
few	-	TRBV14	TRBJ2-2	CASSQDLQAGELFF	TGTGCCAGCAGCCAAGATCTACAGGCCGGGGAGCTGTTTTTT
-	TRBD1	TRBV10-1	TRBJ2-2	CASSTGTGPRGELFF	TGCGCCAGCAGTACCGGGACAGGTCCTAGGGGGGAGCTGTTTTTT
once	TRBD2	TRBV4-3	TRBJ2-1	CASSPGTSGVVLNEQFF	TGCGCCAGCAGCCCCGGGACTAGCGGGGTTGTCCTCAATGAGCAGTTCTTC
-	-	TRBV21-1	TRBJ1-4	CASSNGWFPTNEKLFF	TGTGCCAGCAGCAACGGATGGTTTCCAACTAATGAAAAACTGTTTTTT
few	-	TRBV6-5	TRBJ1-2	CASSETGSYGYTF	TGTGCCAGCAGTGAGACAGGAAGCTATGGCTACACCTTC
-	-	TRBV18	TRBJ1-6	CASSLNRQGTSPLHF	TGTGCCAGCTCACTCAATCGTCAGGGGACTTCACCCCTCCACTTT
-	-	TRBV5-5	TRBJ1-5	CASSLALPNQPQHF	TGTGCCAGCAGCTTAGCCCTTCCCAATCAGCCCCAGCATTTT
-	-	TRBV2	TRBJ1-1	CASRLRDRALNTEAFF	TGTGCCAGCAGACTCCGGGACCGCGCGTTGAACACTGAAGCTTTCTTT
-	-	TRBV5-1	TRBJ1-3	CASSEKSGGGTIYF	TGCGCCAGCAGCGAAAAATCTGGGGGGGGCACCATATATTTT
-	-	TRBV12-2	TRBJ1-2	CASRSMTGFTYGYTF	TGTGCAAGTCGCTCGATGACAGGATTTACCTATGGCTACACCTTC